A selection of T cell receptor beta chains follows, all from one sample in a study of T cell responses to AZD1222 COVID-19 vaccine. Clones were read by immunoSEQ multiplex PCR, and TCRdb kept only the in-frame ones, dropping some. Here the sample spans roughly 190,000 clones, approximately 90% being singletons. The material sequenced was peripheral blood, taken on day 0 of AZD1222 vaccination. These receptors originate from an adult in good health. Both conserved end residues are part of each CDR3. D genes are given only for firm matches. For some rows the clone size is stated as once, few or many, or as a class when expanded; others skip it.

j_call,v_call,d_call,clone_size,cdr3_aa,cdr3_nt
TRBJ2-7,TRBV3-1/TRBV3-2,NA,once,CASSQGVSEQYF,TGTGCCAGCAGCCAAGGCGTCAGCGAGCAGTACTTC
TRBJ2-7,TRBV14,NA,NA,CASSQLPPGTGSYEQYF,TGTGCCAGCAGCCAATTGCCGCCAGGGACGGGCTCCTACGAGCAGTACTTC
TRBJ1-2,TRBV5-6,NA,NA,CASSLGGDYGYTF,TGTGCCAGCAGCTTGGGCGGCGACTATGGCTACACCTTC
TRBJ2-5,TRBV3-1/TRBV3-2,TRBD2,NA,CASRDLRERWTQYF,TGTGCCAGCAGGGACCTGCGGGAGAGGTGGACCCAGTACTTC
TRBJ2-7,TRBV27,NA,NA,CASSSNPDINEQYF,TGTGCCAGCAGTTCCAACCCGGACATTAACGAGCAGTACTTC
TRBJ1-5,TRBV27,NA,NA,CASSLVFGGNQPQHF,TGTGCCAGCAGTTTAGTCTTCGGGGGCAATCAGCCCCAGCATTTT
TRBJ1-1,TRBV15,TRBD1,NA,CATSRDRGGMNTEAFF,TGTGCCACCAGCAGGGACAGGGGGGGCATGAACACTGAAGCTTTCTTT
TRBJ2-3,TRBV12-5,NA,NA,CASGLGQTTDTQYF,TGTGCTAGTGGTTTGGGACAGACCACAGATACGCAGTATTTT
TRBJ2-7,TRBV5-4,NA,NA,CASSLTQTYEQYF,TGTGCCAGCAGCTTAACACAAACCTACGAGCAGTACTTC
TRBJ2-2,TRBV11-2,TRBD2,NA,CASSHIVVAGANTGELFF,TGTGCCAGCAGTCACATCGTCGTAGCGGGAGCGAACACCGGGGAGCTGTTTTTT
TRBJ2-1,TRBV5-1,TRBD2,NA,CASSLASGGNEQFF,TGCGCCAGCAGCTTGGCTAGCGGGGGGAATGAGCAGTTCTTC
TRBJ2-1,TRBV7-2,TRBD2,NA,CASSLTSGSRHNEQFF,TGTGCCAGCAGCCTAACTAGCGGGAGTAGACACAATGAGCAGTTCTTC
TRBJ2-7,TRBV19,NA,NA,CASSYRGGEQYF,TGTGCCAGTAGTTACAGGGGAGGCGAGCAGTACTTC
TRBJ2-7,TRBV6-4,NA,NA,CASSEVGRPDYEQYF,TGTGCCAGCAGTGAAGTTGGCAGGCCGGACTACGAGCAGTACTTC
TRBJ2-7,TRBV21-1,NA,NA,CASSSRKWRGVMFLGAYEQYF,TGTGCCAGCAGCTCCCGTAAGTGGCGGGGGGTCATGTTTTTAGGGGCCTACGAGCAGTACTTC
TRBJ2-7,TRBV5-8,TRBD1,NA,CASRGGQTYEQYF,TGTGCCAGCAGAGGGGGACAGACCTACGAGCAGTACTTC
TRBJ2-3,TRBV14,TRBD2,NA,CASSQTSGRIGDTQYF,TGTGCCAGCAGCCAGACTAGCGGGAGGATAGGGGATACGCAGTATTTT
TRBJ2-5,TRBV3-1/TRBV3-2,NA,NA,CASSPTINTGTQYF,TGTGCCAGCAGCCCAACGATCAACACGGGGACCCAGTACTTC
TRBJ2-7,TRBV4-2,NA,once,CASSQEAGFRHEQYF,TGTGCCAGCAGCCAGGAGGCGGGATTCAGGCACGAGCAGTACTTC
TRBJ1-4,TRBV2,NA,NA,CVAGTNEKLFF,TGTGTGGCAGGGACTAATGAAAAACTGTTTTTT
TRBJ2-7,TRBV13,NA,NA,CASSLRHAGRKQYF,TGTGCCAGCAGCTTAAGGCACGCGGGACGAAAGCAGTACTTC
TRBJ2-2,TRBV4-2,TRBD2,NA,CASSPTSGSKVGELFF,TGTGCCAGCAGTCCTACTAGCGGGAGTAAGGTCGGGGAGCTGTTTTTT
TRBJ2-7,TRBV3-1/TRBV3-2,TRBD2,NA,CASSQVSGSGYEQYF,TGTGCCAGCAGCCAAGTTAGCGGGAGCGGCTACGAGCAGTACTTC
TRBJ1-5,TRBV19,NA,NA,CASSVSARTNQPQHF,TGTGCCAGTAGCGTAAGCGCCAGGACCAATCAGCCCCAGCATTTT
TRBJ2-1,TRBV7-2,NA,few,CASTLGGGVTYNEQFF,TGTGCCAGCACCCTAGGTGGCGGGGTGACCTACAATGAGCAGTTCTTC
TRBJ2-2,TRBV5-5,NA,once,CASSYSNTGELFF,TGTGCCAGCAGCTACTCCAACACCGGGGAGCTGTTTTTT
TRBJ2-3,TRBV14,NA,NA,CASSQLHSSTDTQYF,TGTGCCAGCAGCCAACTCCACTCTAGCACAGATACGCAGTATTTT
TRBJ1-6,TRBV5-1,NA,NA,CASGEALGSPLHF,TGCGCCAGCGGTGAGGCTCTTGGTTCACCCCTCCACTTT
TRBJ2-5,TRBV4-1,NA,NA,CASSHLPRAETQYF,TGCGCCAGCAGCCATCTACCCAGGGCAGAGACCCAGTACTTC
TRBJ2-5,TRBV3-1/TRBV3-2,NA,NA,CASSHLVSYQETQYF,TGTGCCAGCAGCCACCTGGTAAGCTACCAAGAGACCCAGTACTTC
TRBJ2-5,TRBV11-2,NA,NA,CASSLATGTFQETQYF,TGTGCCAGCAGCTTAGCGACGGGGACCTTCCAAGAGACCCAGTACTTC
TRBJ2-7,TRBV11-3,NA,NA,CASSSDARDEQYF,TGTGCCAGCAGCTCAGATGCTCGCGACGAGCAGTACTTC
TRBJ1-1,TRBV18,NA,once,CASSPLGDPEAFF,TGTGCCAGCTCACCATTAGGCGACCCTGAAGCTTTCTTT
TRBJ2-7,TRBV5-6,TRBD1,NA,CASSRDRGYEQYF,TGTGCCAGCAGCCGGGACAGGGGGTACGAGCAGTACTTC
TRBJ1-5,TRBV12-3/TRBV12-4,NA,NA,CASTLEGNQPQHF,TGTGCCAGCACCCTAGAGGGCAATCAGCCCCAGCATTTT
TRBJ1-1,TRBV7-2,NA,NA,CASSFVSRLTEAFF,TGTGCCAGCAGCTTTGTTTCCAGGTTGACTGAAGCTTTCTTT
TRBJ2-7,TRBV10-2,NA,NA,CASSESEIASSYEQYF,TGCGCCAGCAGTGAGTCCGAGATAGCTAGCTCCTACGAGCAGTACTTC
TRBJ2-1,TRBV7-9,NA,once,CASSSPLTPSVPLF,TGTGCCAGCAGCTCGCCCCTGACTCCCTCAGTCCCTCTCTTC
TRBJ1-5,TRBV19,NA,once,CASMGTHLTALSRPQHF,TGTGCCAGTATGGGCACCCACTTGACAGCTCTCTCAAGGCCCCAGCATTTT
TRBJ1-1,TRBV2,NA,NA,CASSEARTEAFF,TGTGCCAGCAGTGAAGCGAGGACTGAAGCTTTCTTT
TRBJ1-2,TRBV3-1/TRBV3-2,NA,NA,CASSQGGYRSSNYGYTF,TGTGCCAGCAGCCAAGGGGGGTACAGGAGCTCTAACTATGGCTACACCTTC
TRBJ2-2,TRBV7-3,TRBD2,NA,CASSAGLAGVGTGELFF,TGTGCCAGCAGCGCAGGACTAGCGGGAGTGGGAACCGGGGAGCTGTTTTTT
TRBJ2-1,TRBV3-1/TRBV3-2,NA,NA,CASSQWDNEQFF,TGTGCCAGCAGCCAATGGGACAATGAGCAGTTCTTC
TRBJ1-1,TRBV2,TRBD1,NA,CASSPLSLRTGSAEAFF,TGTGCCAGCAGCCCTTTATCCCTCCGGACAGGCTCAGCTGAGGCTTTCTTT
TRBJ1-6,TRBV27,NA,NA,CASSSSSGTYNSPLHF,TGTGCCAGCAGTTCCTCCTCCGGGACGTATAATTCACCCCTCCACTTT
TRBJ1-4,TRBV9,TRBD1,NA,CASSPRQGPDEKLFF,TGTGCCAGCAGCCCACGACAGGGGCCGGATGAAAAACTGTTTTTT
TRBJ2-7,TRBV25-1,NA,NA,CASSVRTGRGSSYEQYF,TGTGCCAGCAGTGTGCGCACAGGGAGGGGAAGCTCCTACGAGCAGTACTTC
TRBJ2-7,TRBV5-6,NA,NA,CASSHPKAPYF,TGTGCCAGCAGCCACCCCAAGGCACCGTACTTC
TRBJ1-2,TRBV14,TRBD1,NA,CASSRGGTGQRTYGYTF,TGTGCCAGCAGCCGAGGAGGGACAGGACAGCGGACCTATGGCTACACCTTC
TRBJ2-1,TRBV9,NA,NA,CASSPTAGATYNEQFF,TGTGCCAGCAGCCCAACCGCTGGCGCTACCTACAATGAGCAGTTCTTC
TRBJ2-7,TRBV23-1,NA,NA,CASSQYNRAHEQYF,TGCGCCAGCAGTCAATACAACAGGGCCCACGAGCAGTACTTC
TRBJ2-3,TRBV19,NA,NA,CASSINGTDTQYF,TGTGCCAGTAGTATAAACGGCACAGATACGCAGTATTTT
TRBJ1-4,TRBV28,NA,NA,CASSGGAGSGEKLFF,TGTGCCAGCAGTGGGGGGGCAGGGTCAGGCGAAAAACTGTTTTTT
TRBJ2-2,TRBV3-1/TRBV3-2,NA,NA,CASSLEWYTGELFF,TGTGCCAGCAGCCTCGAGTGGTACACCGGGGAGCTGTTTTTT
TRBJ2-1,TRBV5-6,TRBD1,NA,CASSLGQGWSNEQFF,TGTGCCAGCAGCTTGGGACAGGGTTGGAGCAATGAGCAGTTCTTC